This T cell receptor beta chain was sequenced during a study of cytomegalovirus exposure and HLA in healthy donors. Study-level points and caveats: Beyond CMV serostatus, there was no information to go on about immune exposure. Researchers left out some V segments, among them TRBV6-2 and TRBV6-3, as indistinguishable. A later analysis linked a missense DCLRE1C variant to TCR beta V- and J-gene trimming.

Germline-derived CDR1 and CDR2 are SGHTA and FQGNSA. CDR3 length: 14 residues. Germline trimming cut 5 bases from V and 4 bases from J; bases unmatched to any gene: 5. This clone was seen more than once but under ten times. Its antigen is unknown. The PCR was carried out with 60 Vbeta primers and 13 Jbeta primers. Original processing methods: Among the unique TCR beta chains that a later analysis counted, 75 million to 85 million in all, roughly 10 million were shared. TCRdb's table, derived via immunoSEQ multiplex PCR, lists solely in-frame clones and lacks some. V, J and clone size are those of that table, while D and trimming were read from the DNA. The table shows tens of thousands of clones, with 75% to 80% occurring only once.

The clonotype originates from a young man in good health and CMV-seronegative. The rearrangement links TRBV7-2 to TRBJ2-3; 8 bases line up with TRBD2. Material: PBMCs. CDR3 loop: CASSRGLEADTQYF. The CDR3 region has the DNA TGTGCCAGCAGCAGGGGACTAGAGGCAGATACGCAGTATTTT. The whole variable domain, remainder taken from reference TRBV7-2 and TRBJ2-3, is GAGVSQSPSNKVTEKGKDVELRCDPISGHTALYWYRQSLGQGLEFLIYFQGNSAPDKSGLPSDRFSAERTGGSVSTLTIQRTQQEDSAVYLCASSRGLEADTQYFGPGTRLTVL.